This T cell receptor (beta chain) was sequenced during a study of response to subunit inactivated influenza vaccine. Study-level findings and limits: A suggestion made by the authors is that each seasonal influenza vaccination recruits few new T cells.

MiXCR, run by TCRdb on the RT-PCR reads, gives a single entry per CDR3 protein. The sample contains 400,000 to 650,000 distinct CDR3 sequences, 7.2% of which appear only once. This clonotype was counted at least ten times. The antigen is unknown. The CDR3 contains 14 residues. The V gene lost 4 bases and the J gene lost 10 bases, with 17 bases spanning the gap. Germline CDR1 reads SGHKS; CDR2 reads YYEKEE (reference sequence). The material was PBMCs from blood, obtained about 24 months after vaccination. This TCR was sampled from a man between 50 and 69 years old who received an inactivated influenza vaccine. This chain joins TRBV5-5 and TRBJ1-4; D gene unclear. The CDR3: CASSADWIGGKLFF. CDR3 bases: TGTGCCAGCAGCGCCGACTGGATAGGCGGAAAACTGTTTTTT.